This entry is about one TCR beta chain. Compared with germline, one end of the junction differs, possibly owing to a read error. The data belong to a study of blood T cell repertoires in COVID-19. As for the study in general: The United States, Italy and Spain provided the acute and convalescent COVID-19 samples.

Donors were grouped by their self-reported clinical history. Recovered participants had two consecutive negative NP/OP PCR tests, healthcare professional clearance, or symptom resolution. Per the original methods: From reference gene primer amplification, estimates of nucleated cell counts were derived. The repertoire was sequenced with immunoSEQ multiplex PCR; TCRdb's copy has only in-frame clones and lacks some. V, J and clone size are those of that table, while D and trimming were read from the DNA. The sample shows over 250,000 clones, around nine tenths of them seen only once. The CDR3 is made up of 16 amino acids. Germline loops: CDR1 SGHTA, CDR2 FQGNSA.

This TCR was recovered from a woman younger than 30 who had recovered from COVID-19. The sequenced material came from PBMCs or T cells enriched from blood (not recorded which). This rearrangement joins TRBV7-2 to TRBJ1-4, with D possibly matching TRBD1 (5 bases). The CDR3 coding sequence is TGTGCCAGCAGCCTAGCCAGGGCGACGGGTAATGAAAAACTGTTTTTT. This codes for CASSLARATGNEKLFF.